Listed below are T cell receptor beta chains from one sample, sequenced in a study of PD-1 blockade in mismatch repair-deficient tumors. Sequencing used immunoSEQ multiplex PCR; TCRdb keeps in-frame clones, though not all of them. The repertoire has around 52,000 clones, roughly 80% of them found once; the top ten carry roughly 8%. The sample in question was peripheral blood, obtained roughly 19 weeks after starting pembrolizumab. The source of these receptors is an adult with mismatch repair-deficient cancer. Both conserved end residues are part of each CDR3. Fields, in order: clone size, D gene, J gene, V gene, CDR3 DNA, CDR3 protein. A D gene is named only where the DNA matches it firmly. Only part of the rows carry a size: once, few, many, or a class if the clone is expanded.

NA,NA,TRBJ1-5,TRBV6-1,TGTGCCAGCAGTGAGCAGGGGAGTTCGATCAATCAGCCCCAGCATTTT,CASSEQGSSINQPQHF
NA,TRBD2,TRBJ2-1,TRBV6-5,TGTGCCAGCAGTTACTCGACTAGCGGGAGCACTGAGCAGTTCTTC,CASSYSTSGSTEQFF
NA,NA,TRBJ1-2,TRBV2,TGTGCCAGCAGTGAGACGTCGTTTCTTGCCAACTATGGCTACACCTTC,CASSETSFLANYGYTF
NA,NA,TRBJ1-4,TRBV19,TGTGCCAGTAGTATAGGAGGGGTCCTTAATGAAAAACTGTTTTTT,CASSIGGVLNEKLFF
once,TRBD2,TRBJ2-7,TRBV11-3,TGTGCCAGCAGCTTAACTTGGGGACTAGCGGGCGGCTACGAGCAGTACTTC,CASSLTWGLAGGYEQYF
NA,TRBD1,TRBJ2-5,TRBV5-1,TGCGCCAGCCAGATAGACAGGGGAAACCAAGAGACCCAGTACTTC,CASQIDRGNQETQYF
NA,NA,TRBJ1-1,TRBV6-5,TGTGCCAGCAGTTACTCCGGGGTCCCCCCGAACACTGAAGCTTTCTTT,CASSYSGVPPNTEAFF
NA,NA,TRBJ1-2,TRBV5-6,TGTGCCAGCAGCTTGGGAACCGCGCGCGGCTACACCTTC,CASSLGTARGYTF
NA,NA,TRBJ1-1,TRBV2,TGTGCCAGCAGTGCCGGACAGCCAATTGAAGCTTTCTTT,CASSAGQPIEAFF
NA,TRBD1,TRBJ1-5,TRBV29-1,TGCAGCGCCGGACAGGGGGGTCAGCCCCAGCATTTT,CSAGQGGQPQHF
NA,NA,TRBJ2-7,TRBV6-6,TGTGCCAGCAGTGTACCGGAGGGGGTGACCTACGAGCAGTACTTC,CASSVPEGVTYEQYF
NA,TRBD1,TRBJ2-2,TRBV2,TGTGCCAGCAGTGTCCCCTCCGACTTGGCAGGGGGCACCGGGGAGCTGTTTTTT,CASSVPSDLAGGTGELFF
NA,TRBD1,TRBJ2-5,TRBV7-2,TGTGCCAGCAGCTTAGGAGCAGGGGGCTCTCAAGAGACCCAGTACTTC,CASSLGAGGSQETQYF
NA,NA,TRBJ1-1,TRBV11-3,TGTGCCAGCAGCTTAGTAATGGACACTGAAGCTTTCTTT,CASSLVMDTEAFF
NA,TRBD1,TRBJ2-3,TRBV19,TGTGCCAGTCAGTCCGGGACAGGGTTATCCACAGATACGCAGTATTTT,CASQSGTGLSTDTQYF
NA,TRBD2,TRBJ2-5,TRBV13,TGTGCCAGCAGCTTACGGGGGAGGGACGGAGAGACCCAGTACTTC,CASSLRGRDGETQYF
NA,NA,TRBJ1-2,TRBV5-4,TGTGCCAGCAGTCGGGAACAAGTCCCCTACACCTTC,CASSREQVPYTF
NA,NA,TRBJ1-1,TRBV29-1,TGCAGCGTTAACGCAGGGAACACTGAAGCTTTCTTT,CSVNAGNTEAFF
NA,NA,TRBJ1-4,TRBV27,TGTGCCAGCAGTCAGGAAACTAATGAAAAACTGTTTTTT,CASSQETNEKLFF
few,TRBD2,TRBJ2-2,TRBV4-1,TGCGCCAGCAGCCAACCAGGACTAGCGGGACGGTCCGGGGAGCTGTTTTTT,CASSQPGLAGRSGELFF
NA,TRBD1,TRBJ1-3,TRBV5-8,TGTGCCAGCAGCTCGTTCACAGGGGGCCTATTACTCTCTGGAAACACCATATATTTT,CASSSFTGGLLLSGNTIYF
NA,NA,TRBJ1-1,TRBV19,TGTGCCAGTAGCCACGACGGGTTCACTGAAGCTTTCTTT,CASSHDGFTEAFF
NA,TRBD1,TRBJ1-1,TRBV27,TGTGCCAGCAGTCCAGGGGGGAGTCTAACTGAAGCTTTCTTT,CASSPGGSLTEAFF
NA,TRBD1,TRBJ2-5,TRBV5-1,TGCGCCAGCATCGGGACAGGGTTCGAGACCCAGTACTTC,CASIGTGFETQYF
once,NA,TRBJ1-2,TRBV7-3,TGTGCCAGCAGCACCACAGGTCCCTATGGCTACACCTTC,CASSTTGPYGYTF
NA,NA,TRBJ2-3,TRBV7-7,TGTGCCAGCAGCTTATCCGCGGGGGCCCCTGGAACGCAGTATTTT,CASSLSAGAPGTQYF
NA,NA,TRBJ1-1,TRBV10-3,TGTGCCATCAGGGCCCGGGGGGAGACTGAAGCTTTCTTT,CAIRARGETEAFF
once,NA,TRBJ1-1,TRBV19,TGTGCCAGTAGTATCCACGCGGGCCAAGCAGGTTGGGGCACTGAAGCTTTCTTT,CASSIHAGQAGWGTEAFF
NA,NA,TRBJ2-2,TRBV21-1,TGTGCCAGCAGCATCACCTTGGGGAGGGACACCGGGGAGCTGTTTTTT,CASSITLGRDTGELFF
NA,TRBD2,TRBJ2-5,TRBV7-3,TGTGCCAGCAGCTTGACTAGCGGGAGTGGAGAGACCCAGTACTTC,CASSLTSGSGETQYF
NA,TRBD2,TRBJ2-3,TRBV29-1,TGCAGCGTCGGACTAGCGGGATTGTCAGATACGCAGTATTTT,CSVGLAGLSDTQYF
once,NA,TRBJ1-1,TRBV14,TGTGCCAGCAGCCCCCAACCCGCGAGGACTGAAGCTTTCTTT,CASSPQPARTEAFF
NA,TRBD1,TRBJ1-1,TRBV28,TGTGCCAGCATTTATGACAGGGGTCGGTCTCGGGCTTTCTTT,CASIYDRGRSRAFF
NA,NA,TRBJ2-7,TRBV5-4,TGTGCCAGCAGCCCCCCCGGAGTGGCGGGACGGTACGAGCAGTACTTC,CASSPPGVAGRYEQYF
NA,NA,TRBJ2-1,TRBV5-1,TGCGCCAGCAGCTTGGACCCTGTAGGTTCCGAGCAGTTCTTC,CASSLDPVGSEQFF
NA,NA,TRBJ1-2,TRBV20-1,TGCAGTGCCGGGGCAGGGTTCGGCTACACCTTC,CSAGAGFGYTF
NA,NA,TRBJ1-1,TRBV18,TGTGCCAGCTCACCAGGGGCGAACACTGAAGCTTTCTTT,CASSPGANTEAFF
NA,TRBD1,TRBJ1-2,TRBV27,TGTGCCAGCAGTTTATGGGGACAGGATGGCTACACCTTC,CASSLWGQDGYTF
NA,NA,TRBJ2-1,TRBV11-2,TGTGCCAGCAGCTTAGGAGGGTCGGCGCGATACAATGAGCAGTTCTTC,CASSLGGSARYNEQFF
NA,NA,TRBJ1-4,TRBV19,TGTGCCAGTAGTATTGCAAGGTCAGTTGCGAATGAAAAACTGTTTTTT,CASSIARSVANEKLFF
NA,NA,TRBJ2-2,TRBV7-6,TGTGCCAGCAGCGATCGTGGGGGAGGCGTCACCGGGGAGCTGTTTTTT,CASSDRGGGVTGELFF
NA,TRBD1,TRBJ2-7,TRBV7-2,TGTGCCAGCAGCTTAGGCGGGACAGGGCCCTACGAGCAGTACTTC,CASSLGGTGPYEQYF
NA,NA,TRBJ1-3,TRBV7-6,TGTGCCAGCAGCAACGGGCAGGCGAAGGCTGGAAACACCATATATTTT,CASSNGQAKAGNTIYF
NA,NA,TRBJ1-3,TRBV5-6,TGTGCCAGCAGCTTGGAAAGGACCTCTGGAAACACCATATATTTT,CASSLERTSGNTIYF
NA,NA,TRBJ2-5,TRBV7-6,TGTGCCAGCAGCTTAGGCGGGACGACCTGGACCCAGTACTTC,CASSLGGTTWTQYF
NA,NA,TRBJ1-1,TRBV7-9,TGTGCCAGCAGTTTCGACGGGAACACTGAAGCTTTCTTT,CASSFDGNTEAFF
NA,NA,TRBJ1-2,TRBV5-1,TGCGCCAGCAGCTTGGGGACCGGGACCGCCGACGGCTACACCTTC,CASSLGTGTADGYTF
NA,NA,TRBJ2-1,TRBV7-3,TGTGCCAGCAGCACTCCTCGAACCACCCGCAACAATGAGCAGTTCTTC,CASSTPRTTRNNEQFF
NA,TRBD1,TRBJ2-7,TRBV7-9,TGTGCCACCGCACAGGGGGCGTCCTACGAGCAGTACTTC,CATAQGASYEQYF
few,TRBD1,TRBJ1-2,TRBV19,TGTGCCAGTAGTATGAGGGGACAGCTTTATGGCTACACCTTC,CASSMRGQLYGYTF
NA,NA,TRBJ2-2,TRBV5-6,TGTGCCAGCAGCTGGAGGGGAGTCACCGGGGAGCTGTTTTTT,CASSWRGVTGELFF
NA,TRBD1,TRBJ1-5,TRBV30,TGTGCCTGGAGTACCCAGGGGGCTCAGCCCCAGCATTTT,CAWSTQGAQPQHF
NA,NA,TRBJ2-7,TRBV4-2,TGTGCCAGCAGAGACGGACGTAACTCCTACGAGCAGTACTTC,CASRDGRNSYEQYF
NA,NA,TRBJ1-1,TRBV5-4,TGTGCCAGCAGCGTTGAGGGGGGGGGCACTGAAGCTTTCTTT,CASSVEGGGTEAFF
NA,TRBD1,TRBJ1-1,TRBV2,TGTGCCAGCAGTCGGGACAGGAACACTGAAGCTTTCTTT,CASSRDRNTEAFF
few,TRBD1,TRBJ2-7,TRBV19,TGTGCCAGTAGTATAGGAACAGGGGAAGGCGAGCAGTACTTC,CASSIGTGEGEQYF
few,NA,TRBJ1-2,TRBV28,TGTGCCAGCAGTTTGAATGGCTACACCTTC,CASSLNGYTF
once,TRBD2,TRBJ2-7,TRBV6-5,TGTGCCAGCAGTTCCCCCGGGACTAGCGGGATCGAGCAGTACTTC,CASSSPGTSGIEQYF
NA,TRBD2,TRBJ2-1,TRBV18,TGTGCCAGCTCACCAGCGGGGGGTACGGGAAATGAGCAGTTCTTC,CASSPAGGTGNEQFF
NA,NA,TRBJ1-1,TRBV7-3,TGTGCCAGCAGCTTAACGGGGGGTACTGAAGCTTTCTTT,CASSLTGGTEAFF